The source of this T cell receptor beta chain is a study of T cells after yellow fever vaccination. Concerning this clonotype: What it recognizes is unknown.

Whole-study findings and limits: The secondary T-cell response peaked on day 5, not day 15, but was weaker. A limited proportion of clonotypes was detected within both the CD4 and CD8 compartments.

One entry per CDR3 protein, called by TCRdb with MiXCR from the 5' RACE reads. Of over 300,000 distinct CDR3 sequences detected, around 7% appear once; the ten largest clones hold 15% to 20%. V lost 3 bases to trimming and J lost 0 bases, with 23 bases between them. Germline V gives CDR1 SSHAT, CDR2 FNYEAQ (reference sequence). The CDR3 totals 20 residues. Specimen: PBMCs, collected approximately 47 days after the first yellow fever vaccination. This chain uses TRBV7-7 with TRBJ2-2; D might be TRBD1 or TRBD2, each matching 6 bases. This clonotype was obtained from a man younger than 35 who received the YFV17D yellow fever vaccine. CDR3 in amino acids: CASSFLRPVEGGPNTGELFF. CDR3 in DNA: TGTGCCAGCAGCTTTCTCCGTCCCGTTGAGGGGGGACCGAACACCGGGGAGCTGTTTTTT. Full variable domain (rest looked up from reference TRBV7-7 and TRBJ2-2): GAGVSQSPRYKVTKRGQDVTLRCDPISSHATLYWYQQALGQGPEFLTYFNYEAQPDKSGLPSDRFSAERPEGSISTLTIQRTEQRDSAMYRCASSFLRPVEGGPNTGELFFGEGSRLTVL.